This T cell receptor beta chain is from a study of T cells after yellow fever vaccination. Broader study findings: The study noted that FACS-sorted repertoires could contain abundant clonotypes contaminating from the bulk population.

Per germline, CDR1 MNHEY and CDR2 SVGEGT. The CDR3 has 13 amino acids. Trimming removed 5 bases at V and 1 base at J, with 8 bases between. TCRdb itself ran the 5' RACE reads through MiXCR, one entry per CDR3 protein. The sample carries some 500,000 distinct CDR3 sequences, around an eighth recorded once. About this clonotype: The antigen is unknown.

The sequencing used PBMCs, collected on the day of the yellow fever booster vaccination. This clonotype was sampled from a man aged 30-40 years who received the YFV17D yellow fever vaccine. This chain links TRBV6-2 or TRBV6-3 with TRBJ2-5; no reliable D call. The CDR3 reads CASSGPVQETQYF. The CDR3 coding sequence is TGTGCCAGCAGTGGGCCAGTCCAAGAGACCCAGTACTTC.